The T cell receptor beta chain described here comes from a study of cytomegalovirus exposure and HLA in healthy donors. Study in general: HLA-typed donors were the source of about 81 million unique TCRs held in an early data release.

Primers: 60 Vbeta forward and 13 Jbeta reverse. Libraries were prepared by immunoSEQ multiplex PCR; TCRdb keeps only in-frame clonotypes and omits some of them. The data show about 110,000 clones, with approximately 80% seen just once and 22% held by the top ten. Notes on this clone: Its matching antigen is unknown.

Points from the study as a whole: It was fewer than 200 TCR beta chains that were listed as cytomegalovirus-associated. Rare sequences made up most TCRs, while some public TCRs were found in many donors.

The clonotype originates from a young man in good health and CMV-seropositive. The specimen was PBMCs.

CDR3 sequence (DNA): TGTGCCATCAGTGAGCAGATGGGGAAGGGGAGGGAGACCCAGTACTTC. Its translation: CAISEQMGKGRETQYF. The gene calls are TRBV10-3 and TRBJ2-5, with D maybe TRBD2 (6 bases). This CDR3 has 16 residues. Looked up from germline, CDR1 is ENHRY and CDR2 is SYGVKD. V dropped 2 bases and J dropped 5 bases, with 18 bases sitting between them.